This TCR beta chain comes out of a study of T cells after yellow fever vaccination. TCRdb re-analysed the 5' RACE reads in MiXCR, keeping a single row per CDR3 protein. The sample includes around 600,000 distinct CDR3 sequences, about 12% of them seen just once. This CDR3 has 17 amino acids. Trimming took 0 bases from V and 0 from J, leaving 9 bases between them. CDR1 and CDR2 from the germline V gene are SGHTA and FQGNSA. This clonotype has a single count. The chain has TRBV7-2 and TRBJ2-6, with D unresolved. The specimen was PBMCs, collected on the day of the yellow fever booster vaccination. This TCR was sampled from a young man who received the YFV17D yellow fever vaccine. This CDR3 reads CASSLAQPFSGANVLTF. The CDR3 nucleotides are TGTGCCAGCAGCTTAGCGCAGCCCTTCTCTGGGGCCAACGTCCTGACTTTC.